Below are 12 T cell receptor beta chains sequenced from a single sample in a study of regulatory T cells in long-lasting Graves disease. In building TCR beta libraries, iRepertoire HTBI primers were used together with Arm-PCR of CDR3 regions. From the multiplex PCR reads, TCRdb called clonotypes with MiXCR, one entry per CDR3 protein. The top ten hold approximately 22% of the sample, which has about 370,000 distinct CDR3 sequences, about a sixth seen once. Time point described: newly diagnosed GD, antithyroid drugs for less than 3 months. PBMC RNA was the source of the TCR library. This material consisted of peripheral blood mononuclear cells (PBMCs), taken at new diagnosis, from a patient treated with antithyroid drugs. Every receptor here comes from a female donor with Graves disease.

This clonotype was recorded at least ten times. This chain connects TRBV12-3 or TRBV12-4 to TRBJ2-1; D is possibly TRBD1 or TRBD2 (5 bases each). The CDR3 sequence is 15 residues long. V lost 3 bases to trimming and J lost 6 bases, with 15 bases between them. The CDR3 is CASSFWVGGTNEQFF. The CDR3 bases are TGTGCCAGCAGTTTTTGGGTTGGGGGAACCAATGAGCAGTTCTTC.

The table lists this clonotype with many counts. This rearrangement joins TRBV2 to TRBJ1-1; D call uncertain. The CDR3 sequence is 14 residues long. V lost 10 bases to trimming and J lost 4 bases, with 19 bases between them. From germline, CDR1 is SNHLY and CDR2 FYNNEI. CDR3 bases: TGTGCCACCCACATATTGCGGGCGAGCACTGAAGCTTTCTTT. Translating gives CATHILRASTEAFF.

This clonotype has ten or more counts. V and J are TRBV27 and TRBJ1-4, with a tentative D call TRBD1 (6 bases). Germline V gene data show CDR1 as MNHEY and CDR2 as SMNVEV (reference sequence). V lost 10 bases and J 10 bases, leaving 16 bases between the germline ends. This CDR3 contains 12 residues. CDR3 coding DNA: TGTGCCACCAGGGGACCAATGGGAAAACTGTTTTTT. Amino acids: CATRGPMGKLFF.

This clonotype has at least ten counts. This rearrangement joins TRBV9 to TRBJ1-1; 9 bases are shared with TRBD1. The CDR3 spans 16 residues. V was pared by 0 bases and J by 5 bases, with 8 bases of the junction left unmatched. Germline lookup yields CDR1 SGDLS and CDR2 YYNGEE. In nucleotides, the CDR3 is TGTGCCAGCAGCGTAGAGGCCGGGACAGGGTTTACTGAAGCTTTCTTT. Translation: CASSVEAGTGFTEAFF. Using reference TRBV9 and TRBJ1-1 for the parts outside the CDR3, the full variable domain is DSGVTQTPKHLITATGQRVTLRCSPRSGDLSVYWYQQSLDQGLQFLIQYYNGEERAKGNILERFSAQQFPDLHSELNLSSLELGDSALYFCASSVEAGTGFTEAFFGQGTRLTVV.

This clonotype has a count of ten or more. The genes are TRBV10-3 and TRBJ2-5; D is perhaps TRBD1 (6 bases). Germline assignment: CDR1 ENHRY and CDR2 SYGVKD. This CDR3 has 14 residues. V was clipped by 9 bases and J by 4 bases, with 18 bases between them. As DNA, the CDR3 is TGTGCCATATCGCAAAGGGGGTTTGGAGAGACCCAGTACTTC. Protein: CAISQRGFGETQYF.

V usage is TRBV10-2 and J usage is TRBJ2-4, with 9 positions matching TRBD1. V lost 2 bases and J lost 5; bases outside the gene matches: 4. Germline loops: CDR1 WSHSY, CDR2 SAAADI. This CDR3 region has 15 residues. CDR3 in amino acids: CASSERDRVQNIQYF. In DNA, the CDR3 is TGCGCCAGCAGTGAGCGGGACAGGGTCCAAAACATTCAGTACTTC.

This clonotype was seen ten or more times. CDR3 nucleotide sequence: TGTGCCAGCAGTTTAGGGGTTGGGCAGCCAGCCACTTCGAACACCGGGGAGCTGTTTTTT. This encodes CASSLGVGQPATSNTGELFF. This rearrangement joins TRBV27 to TRBJ2-2; no clear D. V was clipped by 2 bases and J by 0 bases, with 22 bases between them. The CDR3 spans 20 residues. The V gene's germline CDR1 is MNHEY and CDR2 SMNVEV (reference sequence).

This clonotype was recorded many times. This chain links TRBV9 with TRBJ2-7; 12 nucleotides match TRBD1. The length of the CDR3 is 15 residues. After removal of 1 base from V and 4 bases from J, the junction contained 3 bases not matched to a gene. Looked up from germline, CDR1 is SGDLS and CDR2 is YYNGEE. The CDR3, as DNA: TGTGCCAGCAGCGTATCGGGACAGGGGGCTTACGAGCAGTACTTC. Translation: CASSVSGQGAYEQYF.

This clonotype has a handful of counts. The gene calls are TRBV10-3 and TRBJ2-7; no definite D call. V shed 0 bases and J shed 3 bases, with 12 bases lying between them. There are 15 residues in the CDR3. CDR1 is ENHRY and CDR2 is SYGVKD in the germline V gene. In nucleotides, the CDR3 is TGTGCCATCAGTGAGTCGAATTCCGGGCGCTACGAGCAGTACTTC. It translates to CAISESNSGRYEQYF.

This clonotype was found many times. The rearrangement uses TRBV12-3 or TRBV12-4 and TRBJ1-1; D remains ambiguous. The CDR3 spans 16 residues. Trimming cost V 2 bases and J 1 base, with 14 bases left between them. The CDR3, as DNA: TGTGCCAGCAGTTTATTACCGACAACTCAGAACACTGAAGCTTTCTTT. Translated: CASSLLPTTQNTEAFF.

V and J are TRBV7-3 and TRBJ2-1; TRBD2 aligns across 7 bases. The length of the CDR3 is 18 residues. Germline V gives CDR1 SGHTA, CDR2 FQGTGA. Losses at the gene ends were 0 bases for V and 3 bases for J; bases not matched to a gene: 11. The CDR3 DNA is TGTGCCAGCAGCTTAACAACGGGAGGCCCGGGCTTCTACAATGAGCAGTTCTTC. Residues: CASSLTTGGPGFYNEQFF.

This clonotype has a count of ten or more. V usage is TRBV10-1 and J usage is TRBJ1-1; TRBD1 is a possible D gene (5 bases). The germline V and J ends were trimmed by 4 bases and 8 bases, with 14 bases remaining between them. This CDR3 spans 13 amino acids. Germline V gives CDR1 WNHNN, CDR2 SYGVQD (reference sequence). CDR3 DNA sequence: TGCGCCAGCAGTGGGTTGACCGAGGGGGAAGCTTTCTTT. Translation gives CASSGLTEGEAFF.